What follows is one T cell receptor (beta chain) and its context. The V gene lost 3 bases and the J gene lost 2 bases, with 11 bases spanning the gap. The CDR3 extends over 14 amino acids. Germline CDR1 is KGHSH and CDR2 is LQKENI. The data stem from a study of blood T cell repertoires in COVID-19. Original processing notes: It was from reference gene primer amplification that nucleated cell counts were estimated. The assay was immunoSEQ multiplex PCR, and TCRdb's table has in-frame clones only and misses some. The DNA was the basis for D and trimming; V, J and clone size are from that table. In the table there are some 96,000 clones, roughly nine tenths of which are singletons.

The receptor was derived from a man aged 25 to 40 in a cohort sampled during active COVID-19. The chain employs TRBV18 and TRBJ2-7; D is unclear. The sequencing sample was made of peripheral blood. CDR3 in amino acids: CASSPRGGAYEQYF. CDR3 nucleotides: TGTGCCAGCTCACCCCGCGGCGGAGCCTACGAGCAGTACTTC.